This T cell receptor (beta chain) was identified in a study of Graves' ophthalmopathy and Graves' hyperthyroidism. The CDR3 consists of 13 residues. Trimming left V 0 bases short and J 6 bases short, with 7 bases between. CDR1 is ENHRY and CDR2 is SYGVKD in the germline V gene. Amplified material comprised TCR beta CDR3 regions derived from RNA transcripts. First-round RT-PCR used HTBI primers; second-round multiplex PCR followed. TCRdb reprocessed the multiplex PCR reads with MiXCR, giving one entry per CDR3 protein. The table shows 650,000 to 900,000 distinct CDR3 sequences, with 40% occurring only once. Presentation of ophthalmopathy in the donors involved moderate-to-severe activity, CAS ≥3, NOSPECS ≥4 and a duration under 3 months. Uncontrolled infections, pregnancy, lactation or other autoimmune diseases led to patient exclusion.

V usage is TRBV10-3 and J usage is TRBJ2-3; D remains unclear. The TCR was taken from an adult man with Graves' ophthalmopathy. Sequencing input: peripheral blood. CDR3 in amino acids: CAISESLTDTQYF. The CDR3, as DNA: TGTGCCATCAGTGAGTCGTTGACCGATACGCAGTATTTT.